What follows describes a single TCR beta chain. A few counts support this clonotype. Its cognate antigen has yet to be identified. Just one base apart from a much larger clone, this may be a read error. The lymph node samples were taken from the axillary draining lymph nodes of breast cancer patients. This sample was included in a study of breast tumors, draining lymph nodes, adjacent tissues (TCRdb year 2016). About the full investigation: TCR beta repertoires were compared across tumor, adjacent nontumor tissue and axillary lymph nodes obtained from breast cancer patients. In human breast cancer, the study set out to assess how tumor, surrounding tissue and draining lymph node repertoires relate to one another and whether T cells might be exchanged between them. Overall results and qualifications from the work: Tumor and nontumor tissue repertoires were significantly more similar in luminal-like than in basal-like breast cancer. Tumors showed preferential V and J gene usage, and their T-cell repertoire diversity fell below that of lymph nodes yet above that of nontumor tissue. The data were considered consistent with most tumor T cells being derived from the lymph node and subsequently expanding within tumor tissue. Rather than being directly demonstrated, the conclusion that tumor T cells originate in lymph nodes was presented as consistent with a hypothesis.

The CDR3 has 12 amino acids, counting the end cysteine and phenylalanine. The CDR3 DNA has 36 bases and is translated from base 1. CDR1 and CDR2 are read off the germline V gene (reference sequence) as DFQATT and SNEGSKA. Sequencing took place on an Illumina HiSeq 2000. TCR beta chain libraries were generated through multiplex PCR amplification. The amplified TCR beta chain products were analyzed by high-throughput sequencing. The public reads were reanalyzed by TCRdb: fastp trimming at Q25, MiXCR alignment, in-frame beta chains only. Merged by CDR3 protein, the rows form single entries marked with the most common genes and DNA. The sample table contains 150,000 to 200,000 distinct CDR3 sequences; only one count was recorded for more than 25% of them. Around 3.5% of the sample comes from the top ten.

Input material: axillary lymph node tissue. Here the chain combines TRBV20-1 and TRBJ2-1; 10 bases in the junction line up with TRBD1. This clonotype originated in a female donor with breast cancer. Some clones in this sample may be carry-over from other donors' samples. The CDR3: CSATDRGYEPFF. In nucleotides, the sequence is TGCAGTGCTACGGACAGGGGGTATGAGCCGTTCTTC.